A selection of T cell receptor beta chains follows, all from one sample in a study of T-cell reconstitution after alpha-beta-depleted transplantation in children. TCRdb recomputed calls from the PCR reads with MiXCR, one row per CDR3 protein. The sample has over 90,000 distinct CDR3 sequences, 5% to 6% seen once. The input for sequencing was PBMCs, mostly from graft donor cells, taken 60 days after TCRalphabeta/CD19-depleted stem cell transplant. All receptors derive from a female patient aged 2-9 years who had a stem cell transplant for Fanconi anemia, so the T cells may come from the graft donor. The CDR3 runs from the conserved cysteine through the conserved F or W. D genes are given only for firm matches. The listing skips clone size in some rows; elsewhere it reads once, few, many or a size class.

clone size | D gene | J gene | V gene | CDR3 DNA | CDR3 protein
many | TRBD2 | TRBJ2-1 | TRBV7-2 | TGTGCCAGCAGCTTAATGGGACTAGCCTACAATGAGCAGTTCTTC | CASSLMGLAYNEQFF
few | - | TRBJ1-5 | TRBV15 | TGTGCCACCAGCAGAGAGGGCGGGGCTCTTAATCAGCCCCAGCATTTT | CATSREGGALNQPQHF
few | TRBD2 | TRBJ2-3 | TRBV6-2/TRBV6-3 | TGTGCCAGCAGTTACATTAGCGGGGGGGGCACAGATACGCAGTATTTT | CASSYISGGGTDTQYF
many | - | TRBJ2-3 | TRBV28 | TGTGCCAGCAGTTTCGTGCTAGCGCGAGGATGGACAGATACGCAGTATTTT | CASSFVLARGWTDTQYF
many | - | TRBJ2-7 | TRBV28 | TGTGCCAGCACCGACGGCGGCAGCTCCTACGAGCAGTACTTC | CASTDGGSSYEQYF
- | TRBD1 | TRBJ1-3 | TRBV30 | TGTGCCTGGAGTCGGACAGGGTTAGCTGGAAACACCATATATTTT | CAWSRTGLAGNTIYF
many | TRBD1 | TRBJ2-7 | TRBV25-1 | TGTGCCAGCAGTGCGCGGGGACAGGGAATCTACGAGCAGTACTTC | CASSARGQGIYEQYF
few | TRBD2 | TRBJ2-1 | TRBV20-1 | TGCAGTGCTACTAGCGGGAGATGGTACAATGAGCAGTTCTTC | CSATSGRWYNEQFF
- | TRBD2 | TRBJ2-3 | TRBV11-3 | TGTGCCAGCAGCTTAACGGGGGGGCCAACAGATACGCAGTATTTT | CASSLTGGPTDTQYF
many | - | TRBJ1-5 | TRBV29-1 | TGCAGCGTTGCATGGGGTAGCAATCAGCCCCAGCATTTT | CSVAWGSNQPQHF
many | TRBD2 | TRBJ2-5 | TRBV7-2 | TGTGCCAGCAGCTTAGTTTTGGGACTAGCGGGGGGAGAGACCCAGTACTTC | CASSLVLGLAGGETQYF
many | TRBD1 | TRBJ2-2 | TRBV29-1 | TGCAGCGTTAGACAGGGGCTAGGGACCGGGGAGCTGTTTTTT | CSVRQGLGTGELFF
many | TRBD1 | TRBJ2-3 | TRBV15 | TGTGCCACCAGCAGAGTCCAGGGGGCAACAGATACGCAGTATTTT | CATSRVQGATDTQYF
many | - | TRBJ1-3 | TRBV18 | TGTGCCAGCTCACCGACCAACTCTGGAAACACCATATATTTT | CASSPTNSGNTIYF
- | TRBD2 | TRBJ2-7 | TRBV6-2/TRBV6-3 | TGTGCCAGCAGTTATGCGCTAGCGGGAAGCTCCTACGAGCAGTACTTC | CASSYALAGSSYEQYF
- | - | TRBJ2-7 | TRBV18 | TGTGCCAGCTCCCCGAATAACGGGGCCCCCTACGAGCAGTACTTC | CASSPNNGAPYEQYF
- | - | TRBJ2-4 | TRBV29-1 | TGCAGCGTGGCCACAGGGCGAAAAAACATTCAGTACTTC | CSVATGRKNIQYF
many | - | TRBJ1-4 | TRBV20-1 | TGCAGTGCCGCCCGTTCCGATGAAAAACTGTTTTTT | CSAARSDEKLFF
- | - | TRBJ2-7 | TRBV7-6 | TGTGCCAGCAGCCCACTCCTGGGATACCTCTACGAGCAGTACTTC | CASSPLLGYLYEQYF
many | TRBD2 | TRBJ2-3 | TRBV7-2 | TGTGCCAGCAGCGAGAAGGGACTAGCGGGGGGGCAGGCAGATACGCAGTATTTT | CASSEKGLAGGQADTQYF
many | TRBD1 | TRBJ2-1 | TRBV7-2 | TGTGCCAGCAGCTTCACAGGGGGCTCCTACAATGAGCAGTTCTTC | CASSFTGGSYNEQFF
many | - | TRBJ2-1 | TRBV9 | TGTGCCAGCAGCGGGCCTCCCGGAGTCTCCTACAATGAGCAGTTCTTC | CASSGPPGVSYNEQFF
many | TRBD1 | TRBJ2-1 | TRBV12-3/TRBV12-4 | TGTGCCAGCAGTTTAGCGACAGGGCCCTACAATGAGCAGTTCTTC | CASSLATGPYNEQFF
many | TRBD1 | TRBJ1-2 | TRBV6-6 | TGTGCCAGCATTCCGGGACAGATATATGGCTACACCTTC | CASIPGQIYGYTF
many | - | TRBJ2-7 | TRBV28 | TGTGCCAGCAGCCGCGGAGGGGTCTCCTACGAGCAGTACTTC | CASSRGGVSYEQYF
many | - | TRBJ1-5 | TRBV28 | TGTGCCAGCAGGGATAGCAATCAGCCCCAGCATTTT | CASRDSNQPQHF
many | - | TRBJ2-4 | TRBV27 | TGTGCCAGCATCCTAGAGACCCTAGCCAAAAACATTCAGTACTTC | CASILETLAKNIQYF
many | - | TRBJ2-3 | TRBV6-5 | TGTGCCAGCAGGCGGGCAGATACGCAGTATTTT | CASRRADTQYF
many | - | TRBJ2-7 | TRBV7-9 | TGTGCCAGCAGCTTAGTAAGATCCTCCTACGAGCAGTACTTC | CASSLVRSSYEQYF
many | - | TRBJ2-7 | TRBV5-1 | TGCGCCAGCAGCGAAGGCCTCTCCTACGAGCAGTACTTC | CASSEGLSYEQYF
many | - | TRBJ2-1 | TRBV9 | TGTGCCAGCAGCGTAGTGCCTTACAATGAGCAGTTCTTC | CASSVVPYNEQFF
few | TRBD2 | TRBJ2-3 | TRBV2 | TGTGCCAGTCGTCTAGCGGGCAGCACAGATACGCAGTATTTT | CASRLAGSTDTQYF
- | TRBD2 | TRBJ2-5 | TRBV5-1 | TGCGCCAGCGAAAGCGGGAGAGTCGGAAGTTACCAAGAGACCCAGTACTTC | CASESGRVGSYQETQYF
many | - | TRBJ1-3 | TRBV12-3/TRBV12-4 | TGTGCCAGCAGCCGCCCCCCGGGGAACCCTGGAAACACCATATATTTT | CASSRPPGNPGNTIYF
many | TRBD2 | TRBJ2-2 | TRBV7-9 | TGTGCCAGCAGCTCAGCGGGACCGACGAACACCGGGGAGCTGTTTTTT | CASSSAGPTNTGELFF
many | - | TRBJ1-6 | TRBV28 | TGTGCCAGCAGTCCGACCCCGGGACTTTATAATTCACCCCTCCACTTT | CASSPTPGLYNSPLHF
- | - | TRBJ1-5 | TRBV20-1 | TGCAGTGCTAGACTCCGGGACACCTATAATCAGCCCCAGCATTTT | CSARLRDTYNQPQHF
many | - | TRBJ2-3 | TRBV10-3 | TGTGCCATCAGTGAGTCGAGGGGGGCCCCCACAGATACGCAGTATTTT | CAISESRGAPTDTQYF
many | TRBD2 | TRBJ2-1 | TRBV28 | TGTGCCAGCAGTCGGTTCGCGGGACTAGCCTCCTCTTTC | CASSRFAGLASSF
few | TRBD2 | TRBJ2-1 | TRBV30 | TGTGCCTGGAGTGTAATAGCGGGAGAGCTTCGGAATTTGCTCTTC | CAWSVIAGELRNLLF
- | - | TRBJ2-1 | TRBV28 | TGTGCCAGCAGCCTGACGGAGTGGAATGAGCAGTTCTTC | CASSLTEWNEQFF
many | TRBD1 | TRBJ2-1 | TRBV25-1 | TGTGCCAGCAGCTCTTCCGGGACAGGGCGGAATGAGCAGTTCTTC | CASSSSGTGRNEQFF
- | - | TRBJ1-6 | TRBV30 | TGTGCCTGGAGTGTAGTTGGTCATAATTCACCCCTCCACTTT | CAWSVVGHNSPLHF
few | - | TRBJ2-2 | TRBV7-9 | TGTGCCACCACGACTGGACGATCGAACACCGGGGAGCTGTTTTTT | CATTTGRSNTGELFF
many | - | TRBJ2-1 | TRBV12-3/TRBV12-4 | TGTGCCAGCAAGGCTAGCGTCATCAATGAGCAGTTCTTC | CASKASVINEQFF
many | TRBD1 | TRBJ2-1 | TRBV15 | TGTGCCACCAGCAGCACTAGGACAGGGGCCTACAATGAGCAGTTCTTC | CATSSTRTGAYNEQFF
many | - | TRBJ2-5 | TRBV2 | TGTGCCAGCGGAGGGATGGAGACCCAGTACTTC | CASGGMETQYF
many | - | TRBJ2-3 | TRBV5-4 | TGTGCCAGCAGCCAGCGTGTCTCTAGCACAGATACGCAGTATTTT | CASSQRVSSTDTQYF
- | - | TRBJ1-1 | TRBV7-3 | TGTGCCAGCAGCTTAAGTTCGCACGGCAACACTGAAGCTTTCTTT | CASSLSSHGNTEAFF
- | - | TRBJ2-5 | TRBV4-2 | TGTGCCAGCAGCCAATCGTTGTGGGGGCGCCAAGAGACCCAGTACTTC | CASSQSLWGRQETQYF
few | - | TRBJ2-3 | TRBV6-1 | TGTGCCAGCACTGTGACCAACCTCGGGGATACGCAGTATTTT | CASTVTNLGDTQYF
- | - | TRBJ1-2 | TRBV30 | TGTGCCTGGACAGAAGTCTATGGCTACACCTTC | CAWTEVYGYTF
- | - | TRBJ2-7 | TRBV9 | TGTGCCAGCAGCGTGATGAGTACCTACGAGCAGTACTTC | CASSVMSTYEQYF
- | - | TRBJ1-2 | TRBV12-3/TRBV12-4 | TGTGCCAGCAGTTTAGACAATGACTATGGCTACACCTTC | CASSLDNDYGYTF
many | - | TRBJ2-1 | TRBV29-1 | TGCAGCGTTCAATTTTACAGGGCCAATGAGCAGTTCTTC | CSVQFYRANEQFF
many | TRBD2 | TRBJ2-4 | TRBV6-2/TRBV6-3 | TGTGCCAGCAGCCCGCTCAAAAGCTTGTGGCTAGCGGGAACCAAAAACATTCAGTACTTC | CASSPLKSLWLAGTKNIQYF
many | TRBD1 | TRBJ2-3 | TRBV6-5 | TGTGCCAGCAGCTCACAGGGGCGGGTCACAGATACGCAGTATTTT | CASSSQGRVTDTQYF
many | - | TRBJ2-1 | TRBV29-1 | TGCAGCGTTGACAGGGTCTTTAGCTCCTACAATGAGCAGTTCTTC | CSVDRVFSSYNEQFF